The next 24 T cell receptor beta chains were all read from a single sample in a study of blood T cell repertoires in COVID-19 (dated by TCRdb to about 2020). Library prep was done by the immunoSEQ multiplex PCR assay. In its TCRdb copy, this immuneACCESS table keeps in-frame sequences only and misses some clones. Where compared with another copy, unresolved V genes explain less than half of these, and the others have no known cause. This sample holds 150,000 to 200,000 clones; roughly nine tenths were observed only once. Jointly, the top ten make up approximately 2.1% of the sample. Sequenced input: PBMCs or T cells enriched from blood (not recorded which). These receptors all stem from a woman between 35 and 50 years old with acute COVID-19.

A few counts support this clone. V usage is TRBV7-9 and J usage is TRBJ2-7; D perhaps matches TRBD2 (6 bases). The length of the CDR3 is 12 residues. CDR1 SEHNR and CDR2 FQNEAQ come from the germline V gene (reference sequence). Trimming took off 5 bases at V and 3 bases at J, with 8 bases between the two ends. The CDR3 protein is CASSRENYEQYF. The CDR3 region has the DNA TGTGCCAGCAGCCGGGAGAACTACGAGCAGTACTTC.

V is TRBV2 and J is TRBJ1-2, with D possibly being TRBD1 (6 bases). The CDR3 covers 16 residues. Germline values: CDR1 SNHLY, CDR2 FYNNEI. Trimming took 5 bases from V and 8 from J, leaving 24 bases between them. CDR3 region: CASSPGGGGIGEGYTF. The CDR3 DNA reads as TGTGCCAGCAGTCCCGGCGGGGGCGGAATAGGAGAAGGCTACACCTTC. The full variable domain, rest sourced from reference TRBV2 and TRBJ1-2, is EPEVTQTPSHQVTQMGQEVILRCVPISNHLYFYWYRQILGQKVEFLVSFYNNEISEKSEIFDDQFSVERPDGSNFTLKIRSTKLEDSAMYFCASSPGGGGIGEGYTFGSGTRLTVV.

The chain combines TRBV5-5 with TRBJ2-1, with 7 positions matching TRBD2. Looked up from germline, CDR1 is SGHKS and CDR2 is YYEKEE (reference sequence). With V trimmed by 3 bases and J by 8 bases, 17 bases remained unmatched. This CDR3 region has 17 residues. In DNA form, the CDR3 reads TGTGCCAGCAGCTATTCGGGTTCGGGAGCACGGGGGGATGAGCAGTTCTTC. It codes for CASSYSGSGARGDEQFF.

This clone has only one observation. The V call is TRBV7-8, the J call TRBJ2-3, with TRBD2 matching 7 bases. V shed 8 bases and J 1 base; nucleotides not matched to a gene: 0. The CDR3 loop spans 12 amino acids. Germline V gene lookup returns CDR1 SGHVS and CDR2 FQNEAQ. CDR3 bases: TGTGCCAGCGGGGGGGGCACAGATACGCAGTATTTT. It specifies CASGGGTDTQYF.

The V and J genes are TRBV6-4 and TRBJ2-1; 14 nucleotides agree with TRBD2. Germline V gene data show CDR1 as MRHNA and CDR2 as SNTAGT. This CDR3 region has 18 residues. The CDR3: CARHVRTSGGNSYNEQFF. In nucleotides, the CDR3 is TGTGCTCGTCATGTAAGGACTAGCGGGGGGAACTCCTACAATGAGCAGTTCTTC.

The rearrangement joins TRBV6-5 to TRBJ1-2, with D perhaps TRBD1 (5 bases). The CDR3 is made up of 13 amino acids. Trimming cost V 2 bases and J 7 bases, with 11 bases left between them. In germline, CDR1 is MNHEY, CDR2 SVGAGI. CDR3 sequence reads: CASSYGGMVGYTF. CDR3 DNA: TGTGCCAGCAGTTACGGGGGGATGGTTGGCTACACCTTC.

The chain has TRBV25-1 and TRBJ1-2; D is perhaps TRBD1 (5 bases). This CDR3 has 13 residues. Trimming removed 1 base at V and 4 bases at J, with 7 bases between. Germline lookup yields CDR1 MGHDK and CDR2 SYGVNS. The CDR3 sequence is CASSELDSYGYTF. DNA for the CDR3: TGTGCCAGCAGTGAATTAGACAGCTATGGCTACACCTTC.

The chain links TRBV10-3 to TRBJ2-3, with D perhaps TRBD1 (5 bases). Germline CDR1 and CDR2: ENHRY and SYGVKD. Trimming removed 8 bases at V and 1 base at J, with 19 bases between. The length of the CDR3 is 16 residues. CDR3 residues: CAIGDSFSSGTDTQYF. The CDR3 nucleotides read TGTGCCATCGGAGACAGTTTCTCCTCTGGCACAGATACGCAGTATTTT.

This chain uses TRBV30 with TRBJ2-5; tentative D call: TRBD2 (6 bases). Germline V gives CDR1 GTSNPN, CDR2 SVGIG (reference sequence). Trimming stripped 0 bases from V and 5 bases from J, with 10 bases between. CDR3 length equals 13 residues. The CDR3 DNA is TGTGCCTGGAGTGTGCTAGCGATGGAGACCCAGTACTTC. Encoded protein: CAWSVLAMETQYF.

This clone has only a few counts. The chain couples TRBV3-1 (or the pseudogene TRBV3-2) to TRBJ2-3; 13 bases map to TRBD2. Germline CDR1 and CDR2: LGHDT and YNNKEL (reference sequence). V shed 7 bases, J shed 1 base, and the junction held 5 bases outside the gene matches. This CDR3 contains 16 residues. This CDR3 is CASTKGTSGGTDTQYF. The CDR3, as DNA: TGTGCCAGCACCAAAGGGACTAGCGGGGGCACAGATACGCAGTATTTT.

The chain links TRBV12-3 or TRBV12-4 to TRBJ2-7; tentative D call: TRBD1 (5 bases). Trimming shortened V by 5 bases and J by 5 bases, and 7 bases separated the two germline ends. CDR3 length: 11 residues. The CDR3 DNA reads TGTGCCAGCAGTAGGGGCCACGAGCAGTACTTC. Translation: CASSRGHEQYF.

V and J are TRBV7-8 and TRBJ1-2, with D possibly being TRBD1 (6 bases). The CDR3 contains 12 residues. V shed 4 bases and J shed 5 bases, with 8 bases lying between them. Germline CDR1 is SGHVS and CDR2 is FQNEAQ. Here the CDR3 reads CASSSQGYGYTF. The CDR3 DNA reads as TGTGCCAGCAGCTCACAGGGTTATGGCTACACCTTC.

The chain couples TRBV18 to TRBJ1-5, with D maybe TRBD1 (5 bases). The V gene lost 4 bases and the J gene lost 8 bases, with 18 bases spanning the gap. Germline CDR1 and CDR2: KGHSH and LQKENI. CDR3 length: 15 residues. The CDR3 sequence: CASSRGHSSYEPQHF. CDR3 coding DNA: TGTGCCAGCTCACGAGGACATTCGTCGTACGAGCCCCAGCATTTT.

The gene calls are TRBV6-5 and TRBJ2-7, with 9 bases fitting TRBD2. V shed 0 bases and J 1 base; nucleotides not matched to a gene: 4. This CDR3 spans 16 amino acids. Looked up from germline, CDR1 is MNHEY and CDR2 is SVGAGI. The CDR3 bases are TGTGCCAGCAGTTACTCCACTAGCGGGTTTTCCTACGAGCAGTACTTC. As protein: CASSYSTSGFSYEQYF.

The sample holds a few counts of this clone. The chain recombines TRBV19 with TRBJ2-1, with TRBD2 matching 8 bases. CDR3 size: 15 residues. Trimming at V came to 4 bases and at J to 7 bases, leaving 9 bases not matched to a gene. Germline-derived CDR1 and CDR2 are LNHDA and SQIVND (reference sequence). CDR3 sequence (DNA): TGTGCCAGTAGTAGGAGTCCGGGACTAGAGAATGAGCAGTTCTTC. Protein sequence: CASSRSPGLENEQFF.

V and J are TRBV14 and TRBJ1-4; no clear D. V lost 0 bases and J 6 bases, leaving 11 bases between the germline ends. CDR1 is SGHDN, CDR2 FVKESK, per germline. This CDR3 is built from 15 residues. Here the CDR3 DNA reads TGTGCCAGCAGCCAAGATCCCGGGGAGGATGAAAAACTGTTTTTT. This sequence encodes CASSQDPGEDEKLFF.

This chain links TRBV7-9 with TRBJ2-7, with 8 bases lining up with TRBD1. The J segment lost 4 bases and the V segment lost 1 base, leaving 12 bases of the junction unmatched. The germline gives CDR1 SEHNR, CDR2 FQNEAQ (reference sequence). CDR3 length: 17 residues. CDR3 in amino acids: CASSLGQGATRPYEQYF. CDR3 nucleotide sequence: TGTGCCAGCAGCTTAGGGCAGGGGGCCACAAGGCCTTACGAGCAGTACTTC.

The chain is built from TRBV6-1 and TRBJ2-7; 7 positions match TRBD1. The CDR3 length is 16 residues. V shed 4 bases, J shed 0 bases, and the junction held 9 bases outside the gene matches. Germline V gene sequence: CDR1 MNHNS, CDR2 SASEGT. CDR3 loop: CASSGAKTGHSYEQYF. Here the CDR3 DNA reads TGTGCCAGCAGTGGGGCTAAGACAGGGCACTCCTACGAGCAGTACTTC.

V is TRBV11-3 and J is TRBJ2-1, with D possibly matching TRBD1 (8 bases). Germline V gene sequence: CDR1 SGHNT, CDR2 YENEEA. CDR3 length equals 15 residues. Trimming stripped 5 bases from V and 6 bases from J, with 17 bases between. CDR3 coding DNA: TGTGCCAGCAGCGCCACAGGGGGGGTGGGCAATGAGCAGTTCTTC. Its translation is CASSATGGVGNEQFF.

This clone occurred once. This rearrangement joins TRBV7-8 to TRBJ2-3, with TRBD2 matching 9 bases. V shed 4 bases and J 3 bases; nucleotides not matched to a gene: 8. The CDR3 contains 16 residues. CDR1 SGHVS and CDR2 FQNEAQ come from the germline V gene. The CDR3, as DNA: TGTGCCAGCAGCTGGTGGACTAGCGAGACTACAGATACGCAGTATTTT. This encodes CASSWWTSETTDTQYF. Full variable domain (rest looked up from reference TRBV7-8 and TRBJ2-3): GAGVSQSPRYKVAKRGQDVALRCDPISGHVSLFWYQQALGQGPEFLTYFQNEAQLDKSGLPSDRFFAERPEGSVSTLKIQRTQQEDSAVYLCASSWWTSETTDTQYFGPGTRLTVL.

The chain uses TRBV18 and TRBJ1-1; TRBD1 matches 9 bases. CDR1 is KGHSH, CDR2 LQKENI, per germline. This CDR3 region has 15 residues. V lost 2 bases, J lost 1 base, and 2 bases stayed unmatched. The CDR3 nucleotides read TGTGCCAGCTCACCAACAGGGGGCGGGAACACTGAAGCTTTCTTT. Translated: CASSPTGGGNTEAFF.

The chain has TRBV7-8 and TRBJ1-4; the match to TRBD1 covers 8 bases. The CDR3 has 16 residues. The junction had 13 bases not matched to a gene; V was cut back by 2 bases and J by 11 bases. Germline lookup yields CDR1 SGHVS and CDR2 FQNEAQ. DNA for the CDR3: TGTGCCAGCAGCTTATACGGTCAGGGGGCAGGGGAGAAACTGTTTTTT. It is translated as CASSLYGQGAGEKLFF.

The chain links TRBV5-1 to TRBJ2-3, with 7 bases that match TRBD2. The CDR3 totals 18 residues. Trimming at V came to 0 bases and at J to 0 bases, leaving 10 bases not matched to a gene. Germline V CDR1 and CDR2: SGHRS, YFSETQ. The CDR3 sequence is CASSLERLATASTDTQYF. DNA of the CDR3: TGCGCCAGCAGCTTGGAGAGACTAGCAACCGCTAGCACAGATACGCAGTATTTT. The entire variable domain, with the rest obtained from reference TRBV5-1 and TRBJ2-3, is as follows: KAGVTQTPRYLIKTRGQQVTLSCSPISGHRSVSWYQQTPGQGLQFLFEYFSETQRNKGNFPGRFSGRQFSNSRSEMNVSTLELGDSALYLCASSLERLATASTDTQYFGPGTRLTVL.

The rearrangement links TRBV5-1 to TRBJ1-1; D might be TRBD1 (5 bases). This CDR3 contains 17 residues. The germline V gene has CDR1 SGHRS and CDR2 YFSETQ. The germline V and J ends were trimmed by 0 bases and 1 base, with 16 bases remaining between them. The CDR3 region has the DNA TGCGCCAGCAGCTTGGACTCGGGTACAGGATCGAACACTGAAGCTTTCTTT. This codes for CASSLDSGTGSNTEAFF.